This TCR beta chain was recorded in a study of shared clonotypes between healthy human individuals. Study-level results: Naive CD4 clonotypes were shared across a few donors at 5% to 6%.

On this clone itself: Its matching antigen is unknown.

Assay: immunoSEQ multiplex PCR; the TCRdb copy retains only in-frame clones and omits some. The sample includes hundreds of thousands of clones, roughly 96% seen only once; the top ten take roughly 0.1%. Positively selected for CCR7, the CD45RO-negative cells used as naive CD8 cells excluded terminally differentiated effector memory CD45RA+ cells. This CDR3 contains 18 residues. Germline assignment: CDR1 SGHDT and CDR2 YYEEEE. With 0 bases clipped from V and 0 bases from J, the junction kept 8 bases outside the gene matches. The V gene is TRBV5-6, the J gene TRBJ1-1, with TRBD1 identical over 10 bases. This clonotype originated in a woman under 40 in good health. The sample was naive CD8+ T cells sorted from blood. The CDR3 loop is CASSLAPGTGALNTEAFF. CDR3 DNA: TGTGCCAGCAGCTTGGCCCCTGGGACAGGGGCGCTGAACACTGAAGCTTTCTTT. The variable domain in full, with the rest retrieved from reference TRBV5-6 and TRBJ1-1, is DAGVTQSPTHLIKTRGQQVTLRCSPKSGHDTVSWYQQALGQGPQFIFQYYEEEERQRGNFPDRFSGHQFPNYSSELNVNALLLGDSALYLCASSLAPGTGALNTEAFFGQGTRLTVV.